These T cell receptor beta chains were read from a single sample in a study of T cells in Graves' hyperthyroidism and ophthalmopathy. Using its own MiXCR run on the multiplex PCR reads, TCRdb lists one record per CDR3 protein. The sample includes about 400,000 distinct CDR3 sequences, 15% of them seen just once. Material for sequencing was blood. These receptors all come from a woman in her thirties with Graves' hyperthyroidism. Each CDR3 is given with its conserved first and last residue. Each record gives: CDR3 DNA, CDR3 protein, D gene, V gene, J gene, clone size. D genes are given only for firm matches. A row's size may be missing; if present it is once, few, many or a size class.

TGTGCCAGCAGTTTCCCAAGAGAGACCGGGACAGTCCGAACCGGGGAGCTGTTTTTT	CASSFPRETGTVRTGELFF	TRBD1	TRBV28	TRBJ2-2	many
TGTGCCAGCAGTCCTTACGGGATCTACAATGAGCAGTTCTTC	CASSPYGIYNEQFF	.	TRBV12-3/TRBV12-4	TRBJ2-1	.
TGCGCCAGCAGCTCCGGGACTAGCGGGCGAGACAATGAGCAGTTCTTC	CASSSGTSGRDNEQFF	TRBD2	TRBV5-1	TRBJ2-1	.
TGTGCCAGCAGCCGCCCCGCATACGAGCAGTACTTC	CASSRPAYEQYF	.	TRBV28	TRBJ2-7	many
TGTGCCAGCACCGTGAGCGGGGGGGGGGTCGATGAGCAGTTCTTC	CASTVSGGGVDEQFF	TRBD2	TRBV6-1	TRBJ2-1	many
TGTGCCAGCCGGCGTGAACTGACAGGGGGCCGACAGCCCCAGCATTTT	CASRRELTGGRQPQHF	TRBD1	TRBV28	TRBJ1-5	many
TGTGCCAGCACCCCGCAGGAGAATATCGGCTACACCTTC	CASTPQENIGYTF	.	TRBV11-2	TRBJ1-2	.
TGCAGTGCTAGAGGGGACAGGGTTGACGAGCAGTACTTC	CSARGDRVDEQYF	TRBD1	TRBV20-1	TRBJ2-7	many
TGTGCCAGCAGCTTAGGGCATTCCGATGAGCAGTTCTTC	CASSLGHSDEQFF	.	TRBV7-2	TRBJ2-1	.
TGTGCCAGCAGCTTAGGTTTTTGGGCAGCGGGGGGGAGCAATCAGCCCCAGCATTTT	CASSLGFWAAGGSNQPQHF	.	TRBV7-8	TRBJ1-5	many
TGCGCCAGCAGCTTAACACTGAACACTGAAGCTTTCTTT	CASSLTLNTEAFF	.	TRBV5-1	TRBJ1-1	few
TGTGCCAGCAGCCAGGGAGTATGGGCCTACGAGCAGTACTTC	CASSQGVWAYEQYF	.	TRBV2	TRBJ2-7	few
TGTGCCAGCAGCCATTGGGACAGCTCCTACGAGCAGTACTTC	CASSHWDSSYEQYF	TRBD1	TRBV3-1	TRBJ2-7	many
TGTGCCAGCAGCCCACGGACAGGGCGTGCGAATACGCAGTATTTT	CASSPRTGRANTQYF	TRBD1	TRBV28	TRBJ2-3	many
TGCAGTGCTAGAGACAGACAGGGGGCGGGGGAAAAACTGTTTTTT	CSARDRQGAGEKLFF	TRBD1	TRBV20-1	TRBJ1-4	.
TGTGCCAGCAGCCTTAGGAGGCAGATGAACACTGAAGCTTTCTTT	CASSLRRQMNTEAFF	.	TRBV2	TRBJ1-1	many
TGTGCCAGTAGTCGGGAGAAGGGAGGCAATGAGCAGTTCTTC	CASSREKGGNEQFF	.	TRBV19	TRBJ2-1	many
TGTGCCAGCTCACCACCGGGGACAGGGGCGCGCGAGCAGTACTTC	CASSPPGTGAREQYF	TRBD1	TRBV18	TRBJ2-7	many
TGTGCCAGCTCACCACGTCGTTCAGAAGCTTTCTTT	CASSPRRSEAFF	.	TRBV18	TRBJ1-1	many
TGCAGTGCCCAAGACCGGGACTCTTACACTGAAGCTTTCTTT	CSAQDRDSYTEAFF	.	TRBV20-1	TRBJ1-1	few
TGTGCCAGCAGCTCCCTCGACGGTTCCGGGGAGCTGTTTTTT	CASSSLDGSGELFF	.	TRBV28	TRBJ2-2	few
TGTGCCAGCAGCTTAGGGGTCCCTGGCCAGCCCCAGCATTTT	CASSLGVPGQPQHF	.	TRBV7-8	TRBJ1-5	many
TGTGCCAGCAGTTTCGACACGGGGGGTAATGAAAAACTGTTTTTT	CASSFDTGGNEKLFF	.	TRBV12-3/TRBV12-4	TRBJ1-4	few
TGTGCCAGCAGCTCACGCTCCCGGGACAGAAAGACCGGGGAGCTGTTTTTT	CASSSRSRDRKTGELFF	TRBD1	TRBV5-4	TRBJ2-2	.
TGTGCTAGTGGTTTCTCACGAGATCGTGGTGAGCAGTTCTTC	CASGFSRDRGEQFF	.	TRBV12-5	TRBJ2-1	.
TGTGCCAGCAGCGCCGGGAGACTGAACACTGAAGCTTTCTTT	CASSAGRLNTEAFF	.	TRBV7-9	TRBJ1-1	.
TGTGCCAGCAGCTCATTCTCGCGGGAGTTCACAGATACGCAGTATTTT	CASSSFSREFTDTQYF	TRBD2	TRBV3-1	TRBJ2-3	many
TGTGCCAGCAGCTCGGGACTAGCGGGAGCAGCCGTCTACAATGAGCAGTTCTTC	CASSSGLAGAAVYNEQFF	TRBD2	TRBV9	TRBJ2-1	few
TGCGCCAGCAGCTATGACGGGAGGGAAAGGCTCACAGATACGCAGTATTTT	CASSYDGRERLTDTQYF	TRBD2	TRBV5-1	TRBJ2-3	.
TGTGCCAGCAGCACCCGGACAGGGGGCAATGAGCAGTTCTTC	CASSTRTGGNEQFF	TRBD1	TRBV14	TRBJ2-1	.
TGTGCCAGCAGTAAGGGACTAGCGGGAGTGGAGACCCAGTACTTC	CASSKGLAGVETQYF	TRBD2	TRBV12-3/TRBV12-4	TRBJ2-5	few
TGCAGTGCTAGACCTGCTCCGGGGCAGGGATATACTGAAGCTTTCTTT	CSARPAPGQGYTEAFF	.	TRBV20-1	TRBJ1-1	many
TGCGCCAGCAGCTACGGGGGGGGAGGGAATGAGCAGTTCTTC	CASSYGGGGNEQFF	TRBD2	TRBV4-1	TRBJ2-1	.
TGTGCCAGCAGCTTGGCCATGTCGCCCTCCGGGTCAGCGGGCTACGAGCAGTACTTC	CASSLAMSPSGSAGYEQYF	.	TRBV5-8	TRBJ2-7	.
TGTGCCAGCAGTCAGGGGGCTAGGTCCTATGGCTACACCTTC	CASSQGARSYGYTF	TRBD1	TRBV28	TRBJ1-2	many
TGCGCCAGCAGCCAAGAACGCCTGCGGGGGGAACTCTACGAGCAGTACTTC	CASSQERLRGELYEQYF	TRBD2	TRBV4-1	TRBJ2-7	few
TGTGCCAGCAGCTTAGAGACGGGTGTGGTGACCAACGTCCTGACTTTC	CASSLETGVVTNVLTF	.	TRBV11-2	TRBJ2-6	few
TGTGCCAGCAGCTTAAGAGAGGGGAGCACAGATACGCAGTATTTT	CASSLREGSTDTQYF	.	TRBV7-9	TRBJ2-3	few
TGTGCCAGCTCACCAATTCGAGGACAGGGGTCCCCTGGGGCCAACGTCCTGACTTTC	CASSPIRGQGSPGANVLTF	TRBD1	TRBV18	TRBJ2-6	.
TGTGCCAGCAGCTTATTCCGGGAGACCCAAGAGACCCAGTACTTC	CASSLFRETQETQYF	.	TRBV11-2	TRBJ2-5	many
TGTGCCAGCAGTGAAGAGGCTACCGGGGAGCTGTTTTTT	CASSEEATGELFF	.	TRBV2	TRBJ2-2	many
TGCAGTGCTCTGAGGAGCGGGAGAGTTAATGAGCAGTTCTTC	CSALRSGRVNEQFF	TRBD2	TRBV20-1	TRBJ2-1	.
TGTGCCAGCAGCTTAGGGGGAGACAGGGACGATGAGCAGTTCTTC	CASSLGGDRDDEQFF	TRBD1	TRBV11-2	TRBJ2-1	many
TGTGCCAGCAGCCCACAGGGGGGGACCTACGAGCAGTACTTC	CASSPQGGTYEQYF	.	TRBV7-2	TRBJ2-7	many
TGCAGTGCTAGATCCTCGACAGGGAGCTACAATGAGCAGTTCTTC	CSARSSTGSYNEQFF	TRBD1	TRBV20-1	TRBJ2-1	.
TGTGCCATCAGTTCCACCACCACAGATACGCAGTATTTT	CAISSTTTDTQYF	.	TRBV10-3	TRBJ2-3	.
TGTGCCTGGAGTGGAGGAGCCTACGAGCAGTACTTC	CAWSGGAYEQYF	.	TRBV30	TRBJ2-7	few
TGTGCCAGCAGCTTGTTTTCCACAGAGAACTATGGCTACACCTTC	CASSLFSTENYGYTF	.	TRBV5-6	TRBJ1-2	few
TGTGCCAGTCAGGGCCCCAATCAGCCCCAGCATTTT	CASQGPNQPQHF	.	TRBV6-1	TRBJ1-5	once
TGTGCCAGCAGCTTAGTAGCGGGAGTAACCGGGTCCTACGAGCAGTACTTC	CASSLVAGVTGSYEQYF	TRBD2	TRBV11-2	TRBJ2-7	many
TGTGCCAGCAGCGTGGGTCAGGGGTATTCACCCCTCCACTTT	CASSVGQGYSPLHF	.	TRBV11-2	TRBJ1-6	few
TGTGCCAGCAGTTACAGTCAGGGGGCATCAGATACGCAGTATTTT	CASSYSQGASDTQYF	TRBD1	TRBV6-2/TRBV6-3	TRBJ2-3	many
TGCGCCAGCAGCCAGGCTAGCGGGAAGGCCTACAATGAGCAGTTCTTC	CASSQASGKAYNEQFF	TRBD2	TRBV4-1	TRBJ2-1	few